Described below is a single T cell receptor beta chain sequence and its context. Its antigen remains unknown. The sample comes from a study of cytomegalovirus exposure and HLA in healthy donors. In the study overall: Early released data had about 85 million unique TCRs, all coming from HLA-typed donors. Study results and caveats: A later analysis reported that several of the most significant clusters appeared to be linked to common viral pathogens, among them Epstein-Barr virus. Despite most TCR sequences being rare, some public TCRs occurred in many donors.

PCR employed 60 Vbeta and 13 Jbeta primers. Generated by immunoSEQ multiplex PCR, the TCRdb table keeps only in-frame clones and is missing some. The sample has 100,000 to 150,000 clones, 81% seen once. The CDR3 spans 14 residues. The J segment lost 7 bases and the V segment lost 6 bases, leaving 8 bases of the junction unmatched. CDR1 is KGHSH, CDR2 LQKENI, per germline. This clonotype was obtained from a man in his late teens or twenties in good health and CMV-seropositive. The rearrangement joins TRBV18 to TRBJ1-5, with 8 bases fitting TRBD1. Sequenced sample: PBMCs. The CDR3 is CASSSTGGGQPQHF. CDR3 in DNA: TGTGCCAGCTCGTCAACAGGGGGTGGACAGCCCCAGCATTTT.